This TCR beta chain was retrieved from a study of blood T cell repertoires in COVID-19. Germline V CDR1 and CDR2: SGHRS, YFSETQ. J gave up 8 bases and V 4 bases, and 9 bases lay outside the gene matches. The CDR3 is made up of 16 amino acids. Produced via immunoSEQ multiplex PCR; TCRdb's table is partial and in-frame only. Of a few hundred thousand clones in the sample, roughly four fifths were seen once. Sequencing input: PBMCs or T cells enriched from blood (not recorded which). The source of this sequence is a man aged 35-49 years who had recovered from COVID-19. This chain links TRBV5-1 with TRBJ2-3; the match to TRBD2 covers 14 bases. The DNA of the CDR3 is TGCGCCAGCAGCGCGACTAGCGGGAGGGTGAACGGTACGCAGTATTTT. This sequence encodes CASSATSGRVNGTQYF.